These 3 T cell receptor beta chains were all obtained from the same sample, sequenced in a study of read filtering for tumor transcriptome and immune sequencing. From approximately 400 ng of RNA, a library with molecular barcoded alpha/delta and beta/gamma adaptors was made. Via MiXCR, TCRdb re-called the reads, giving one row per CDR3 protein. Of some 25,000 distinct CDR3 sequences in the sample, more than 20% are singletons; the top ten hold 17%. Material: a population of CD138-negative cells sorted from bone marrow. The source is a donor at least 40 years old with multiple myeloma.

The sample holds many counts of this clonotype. CDR3 loop: CASSFGGQETQYF. For the CDR3, the DNA is TGTGCCAGCAGCTTTGGCGGGCAAGAGACCCAGTACTTC. The chain joins TRBV5-4 to TRBJ2-5; a possible D gene is TRBD2 (5 bases). Germline V gene data show CDR1 as SGHNT and CDR2 as YYREEE (reference sequence). The CDR3 covers 13 residues. Trimming removed 2 bases at V and 2 bases at J, with 7 bases between.

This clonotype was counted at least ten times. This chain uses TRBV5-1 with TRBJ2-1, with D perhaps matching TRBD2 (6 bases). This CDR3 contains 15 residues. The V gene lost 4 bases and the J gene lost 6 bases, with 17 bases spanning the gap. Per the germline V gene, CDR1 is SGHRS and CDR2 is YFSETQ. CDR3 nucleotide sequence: TGCGCCAGCAGCCCGGACTATTTTTTTTCCAATGAGCAGTTCTTC. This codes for CASSPDYFFSNEQFF.

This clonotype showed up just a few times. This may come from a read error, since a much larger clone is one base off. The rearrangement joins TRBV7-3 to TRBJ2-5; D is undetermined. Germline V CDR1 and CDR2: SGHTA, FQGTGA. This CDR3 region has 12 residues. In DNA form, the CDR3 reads TGTGCCAGCAGCTTAAACCAAGAGACCCGGTACTTC. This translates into CASSLNQETRYF.